The 31 T cell receptor beta chains below all came from one sample that was sequenced in a study of early T cells in non-severe SARS-CoV-2 infection. TCRdb analysed the 5' RACE reads with MiXCR anew, one entry per CDR3 protein. The sample lists 50,000 or so distinct CDR3 sequences, approximately 5.6% seen once, with around 4.3% in the top ten. The sequenced sample consisted of whole blood. Every receptor here comes from an adult who was a healthcare worker with PCR-confirmed SARS-CoV-2 infection or an uninfected control (not recorded which).

There are many counts of this clonotype. The chain combines TRBV5-5 with TRBJ2-3, with no clear D. This CDR3 is built from 16 residues. V was shortened by 3 bases and J by 1 base, with 15 bases between the two germline ends. The germline gives CDR1 SGHKS, CDR2 YYEKEE (reference sequence). The CDR3 sequence is CASSSGRSWGTDTQYF. CDR3 nucleotide sequence: TGTGCCAGCAGCTCCGGACGGTCATGGGGCACAGATACGCAGTATTTT.

This clonotype was detected ten times or more. The chain uses TRBV5-1 and TRBJ2-1; 8 bases match TRBD1. This CDR3 has 15 residues. The ends lost 3 bases at V and 6 bases at J; junction bases unmatched: 8. Germline assignment: CDR1 SGHRS and CDR2 YFSETQ. The CDR3 nucleotides read TGCGCCAGCAGCTCAAATGGACAGGGCCTCAATGAGCAGTTCTTC. Translating gives CASSSNGQGLNEQFF.

This clonotype was detected many times. The chain recombines TRBV7-9 with TRBJ1-2; D perhaps matches TRBD1 (6 bases). Germline values: CDR1 SEHNR, CDR2 FQNEAQ (reference sequence). The CDR3 runs to 14 residues. V was shortened by 5 bases and J by 11 bases, with 21 bases between the two germline ends. The DNA for the CDR3 is TGTGCCAGCAGCCCGGGGGCGGCGGGCGGACGGTACACCTTC. Amino acid sequence: CASSPGAAGGRYTF.

V usage is TRBV6-2 or TRBV6-3 and J usage is TRBJ2-7; D may be TRBD1 (6 bases). Germline V gene data show CDR1 as MNHEY and CDR2 as SVGEGT. V lost 4 bases, J lost 7 bases, and 14 bases lay in between. The CDR3 runs 13 residues. In DNA form, the CDR3 reads TGTGCCAGCAGTTTTCACAGGGAAATGGAGCAGTACTTC. Its protein product is CASSFHREMEQYF.

This clonotype occurred many times. The chain combines TRBV7-2 with TRBJ1-1, with D tentatively TRBD1 (5 bases). Trimming shortened V by 1 base and J by 3 bases, and 6 bases separated the two germline ends. This CDR3 comprises 13 residues. Germline V CDR1 and CDR2: SGHTA, FQGNSA. The CDR3 DNA sequence: TGTGCCAGCAGCTTAGTCAGGGACACTGAAGCTTTCTTT. The encoded protein is CASSLVRDTEAFF.

The chain carries TRBV10-3 and TRBJ1-2; 9 bases agree with TRBD1. Germline loops: CDR1 ENHRY, CDR2 SYGVKD. This CDR3 region has 16 residues. V dropped 6 bases and J dropped 4; count of bases not matched to a gene: 12. As DNA, the CDR3 is TGTGCCATCAGCCGGGACAGGGATGGATCCGGCTATGGCTACACCTTC. Its protein is CAISRDRDGSGYGYTF.

J is TRBJ2-1 and V is TRBV9; D gene ambiguous. The germline gives CDR1 SGDLS, CDR2 YYNGEE. CDR3 length equals 16 residues. V lost 3 bases to trimming and J lost 7 bases, with 20 bases between them. The CDR3: CASSGLGVRALNEQFF. The CDR3 region has the DNA TGTGCCAGCAGCGGACTTGGCGTGCGAGCCCTGAATGAGCAGTTCTTC.

This clonotype was seen repeatedly, ten times or more. This chain links TRBV20-1 with TRBJ2-3; TRBD2 agrees at 7 bases. J lost 3 bases, V lost 6 bases, and 15 bases had no gene match. This CDR3 contains 16 residues. Germline CDR1 reads DFQATT; CDR2 reads SNEGSKA (reference sequence). CDR3 protein: CSARGWGGSWTDTQYF. The CDR3 nucleotides read TGCAGTGCCCGGGGATGGGGCGGGAGTTGGACAGATACGCAGTATTTT.

This clonotype was detected many times. J is TRBJ2-1 and V is TRBV29-1; a weak D match, TRBD2 (7 bases). In germline, CDR1 is SQVTM, CDR2 ANQGSEA. The CDR3 is 13 amino acids. The germline V and J ends were trimmed by 8 bases and 2 bases, with 13 bases remaining between them. The DNA of the CDR3 is TGCAGCACGGGGGGCGGGACCTACAATGAGCAGTTCTTC. Translated: CSTGGGTYNEQFF.

In this sample, this clonotype turned up many times. V gene TRBV11-2 combines with J gene TRBJ1-1; D is unclear. The germline V gene encodes CDR1 SGHAT and CDR2 FQNNGV. Trimming took off 2 bases at V and 0 bases at J, with 10 bases between the two ends. The CDR3 consists of 15 residues. The CDR3 sequence: CASSLPRMVNTEAFF. The CDR3 bases are TGTGCCAGCAGCTTACCCCGGATGGTGAACACTGAAGCTTTCTTT.

This clonotype was picked up many times. This chain connects TRBV11-2 to TRBJ2-5; either TRBD1 or TRBD2 may supply D (5 bases each). The CDR3 length is 17 residues. Germline V gene lookup returns CDR1 SGHAT and CDR2 FQNNGV. V dropped 4 bases and J dropped 6 bases, with 24 bases sitting between them. The CDR3 coding sequence is TGTGCCAGCAGCTCCTCCCCAGGGACCGGCGGATTCCAGACCCAGTACTTC. Its protein product is CASSSSPGTGGFQTQYF.

The gene calls are TRBV29-1 and TRBJ2-5; 10 positions match TRBD2. V trimming: 8 bases; J trimming: 0 bases; junction bases outside the gene matches: 9. The germline V gene encodes CDR1 SQVTM and CDR2 ANQGSEA. The CDR3 covers 15 residues. The CDR3 region is CSPWTSGSYQETQYF. The CDR3 coding sequence is TGCAGCCCGTGGACTAGCGGCTCGTACCAAGAGACCCAGTACTTC.

There are many counts of this clonotype. J is TRBJ2-2 and V is TRBV21-1. TRBV21-1 is listed as a pseudogene. The CDR3 consists of 16 residues. In DNA form, the CDR3 reads TGTGCCAGCAGCAAAATGGGGATGGGGATTCCCGGGGAGCTGTTTTTT. Translating gives CASSKMGMGIPGELFF.

The sample holds many counts of this clonotype. This chain links TRBV4-1 with TRBJ2-1, with 8 positions matching TRBD2. Germline CDR1 and CDR2: MGHRA and YSYEKL. The V segment lost 9 bases and the J segment 7 bases; nucleotides outside the gene matches: 11. The CDR3 consists of 14 residues. CDR3 in DNA: TGCGCCAGTCATGGGCCGGGGGGGCCAAATGAGCAGTTCTTC. Translation: CASHGPGGPNEQFF.

This clonotype was seen ten or more times. The chain combines TRBV24-1 with TRBJ2-3; D unresolved. CDR3 length: 12 residues. Trimming took off 7 bases at V and 3 bases at J, with 7 bases between the two ends. Germline V lookup: CDR1 KGHDR, CDR2 SFDVKD. CDR3: CATSEATDTQYF. DNA of the CDR3: TGTGCCACCAGCGAGGCGACAGATACGCAGTATTTT.

This clonotype was observed at least ten times. This chain links TRBV15 with TRBJ2-7; 8 bases line up with TRBD1. Unmatched junction bases numbered 3, after V lost 3 bases and J lost 2 bases. In germline, CDR1 is LNHNV, CDR2 YYDKDF (reference sequence). The CDR3 has 14 residues. In nucleotides, the CDR3 is TGTGCCACCAGCAGGGACAGGGAGGCCTACGAGCAGTACTTC. The encoded protein is CATSRDREAYEQYF.

The J gene is TRBJ1-2, the V gene TRBV6-6, with 7 bases matching TRBD1. Trimming cost V 0 bases and J 2 bases; bases outside gene matches: 0. The CDR3 extends over 14 amino acids. The germline V gene has CDR1 MNHNY and CDR2 SVGAGI (reference sequence). CDR3 region: CASSYSTGNYGYTF. For the CDR3, the DNA is TGTGCCAGCAGTTACTCGACAGGGAACTATGGCTACACCTTC.

This clonotype was observed a few times. V gene TRBV7-2 combines with J gene TRBJ2-7, with TRBD1 matching over 8 bases. V lost 5 bases, J lost 0 bases, and 6 bases stayed unmatched. Per the germline V gene, CDR1 is SGHTA and CDR2 is FQGNSA. This CDR3 spans 15 amino acids. The chain's CDR3 is CASSTTGVSSYEQYF. In DNA, the CDR3 is TGTGCCAGCAGCACGACAGGGGTCAGCTCCTACGAGCAGTACTTC.

This clonotype was counted ten times or more. The chain links TRBV27 to TRBJ1-2; TRBD1 aligns across 7 bases. V shed 0 bases, J shed 4 bases, and the junction held 8 bases outside the gene matches. The length of the CDR3 is 16 residues. The germline V gene has CDR1 MNHEY and CDR2 SMNVEV (reference sequence). CDR3 coding DNA: TGTGCCAGCAGTTTATCGGAATCGGACAGGACCTATGGCTACACCTTC. Encoded protein: CASSLSESDRTYGYTF.

This chain joins TRBV29-1 and TRBJ1-1, with no clear D. Between the trimmed V and J ends, which lost 3 bases and 4 bases, there was a span of 0 bases. Germline V gene sequence: CDR1 SQVTM, CDR2 ANQGSEA. This CDR3 spans 9 amino acids. The CDR3 DNA sequence: TGCAGCGTTGACACTGAAGCTTTCTTT. Protein sequence: CSVDTEAFF.

This clonotype was counted a few times. This rearrangement joins TRBV21-1 to TRBJ2-7; no DNA check was done on the table's D call, TRBD1. TRBV21-1 is a pseudogene locus. CDR3 size: 15 residues. The CDR3, as DNA: TGTGCCAGCAGCACCCCCGGGCCAAGGGGGGGCGAGCAGTACTTC. Amino acids: CASSTPGPRGGEQYF.

Here the CDR3 reads CASSGDYYGYTF. Here the CDR3 DNA reads TGTGCCAGCAGTGGGGACTACTATGGCTACACCTTC. The chain has TRBV2 and TRBJ1-2; TRBD1 is a possible D gene (5 bases). The CDR3 has 12 residues. The germline V gene encodes CDR1 SNHLY and CDR2 FYNNEI. Trimming left V 4 bases short and J 3 bases short, with 6 bases between. The full variable domain, completed using reference TRBV2 and TRBJ1-2, is EPEVTQTPSHQVTQMGQEVILRCVPISNHLYFYWYRQILGQKVEFLVSFYNNEISEKSEIFDDQFSVERPDGSNFTLKIRSTKLEDSAMYFCASSGDYYGYTFGSGTRLTVV.

In this sample, this clonotype turned up many times. J is TRBJ1-6 and V is TRBV27; the match to TRBD1 covers 9 bases. CDR1 and CDR2 from the germline V gene are MNHEY and SMNVEV (reference sequence). Losses at the gene ends were 6 bases for V and 5 bases for J; bases not matched to a gene: 5. The CDR3 has 15 residues. CDR3 region: CASRKGQGNNSPLHF. The CDR3 nucleotides read TGTGCCAGCAGGAAGGGACAGGGAAATAATTCACCCCTCCACTTT.

This chain links TRBV11-2 with TRBJ2-1; 13 bases map to TRBD2. The CDR3 is 18 amino acids. Looked up from germline, CDR1 is SGHAT and CDR2 is FQNNGV. The trim removed 5 bases at V and 0 bases at J, leaving 7 bases unmatched. This chain's CDR3 is CASSLLGLAGYSYNEQFF. Written as DNA, the CDR3 is TGTGCCAGCAGCCTCTTGGGACTAGCGGGATACTCCTACAATGAGCAGTTCTTC.

In its sample, this clonotype was seen a few times. CDR3 coding DNA: TGCGCCAGCAGCTCTGCGGGTCCAGGGGGCGCCGGAAAGATCTATGGCTACACCTTC. Protein: CASSSAGPGGAGKIYGYTF. The chain carries TRBV5-1 and TRBJ1-2, with TRBD1 matching 8 bases. Germline V gives CDR1 SGHRS, CDR2 YFSETQ. Trimming at V came to 3 bases and at J to 4 bases, leaving 20 bases not matched to a gene. The CDR3 consists of 19 residues.

This clonotype appeared many times. The rearrangement joins TRBV4-1 to TRBJ2-1; 7 nucleotides align to TRBD2. The germline CDR1 and CDR2 sequences are MGHRA and YSYEKL. The CDR3 extends over 15 amino acids. V dropped 4 bases and J dropped 9; count of bases not matched to a gene: 12. CDR3 amino acids: CASSPYSLAAGEQFF. The CDR3 DNA reads TGCGCCAGCAGCCCCTACAGTCTAGCGGCCGGTGAGCAGTTCTTC.

About this clonotype: A read error may explain this, as a much larger clone is one base away. The chain uses TRBV5-1 and TRBJ2-1; D call uncertain. Trimming cost V 1 base and J 4 bases, with 6 bases left between them. The length of the CDR3 is 13 residues. Looked up from germline, CDR1 is SGHRS and CDR2 is YFSETQ. The CDR3 loop reads CASSLTEYNEQFF. The CDR3 DNA sequence: TGCGCCAGCAGCTTGACTGAGTACAATGAGCAGTTCTTC.

This clonotype has ten or more counts. The chain recombines TRBV7-8 with TRBJ2-5; TRBD1 is a possible D gene (5 bases). The V end was cut by 2 bases, the J end by 5 bases, with 9 bases between. Germline CDR1 reads SGHVS; CDR2 reads FQNEAQ. This CDR3 has 13 residues. The CDR3 sequence: CASSLNQGETQYF. The DNA of the CDR3 is TGTGCCAGCAGCTTAAATCAGGGCGAGACCCAGTACTTC.

This clonotype was found many times. The chain carries TRBV29-1 and TRBJ2-3; 7 nucleotides align to TRBD2. This CDR3 contains 14 residues. J gave up 4 bases and V 8 bases, and 12 bases lay outside the gene matches. CDR1 and CDR2 from the germline V gene are SQVTM and ANQGSEA. This chain's CDR3 is CSTTGGGRSDTQYF. The CDR3 DNA follows: TGCAGCACCACGGGCGGGGGAAGGTCAGATACGCAGTATTTT.

Notes on this clonotype: A read error may explain this, as a much larger clone is one base away. This chain joins TRBV19 and TRBJ1-2; 9 bases fit TRBD1. With V trimmed by 6 bases and J by 4 bases, 9 bases remained unmatched. The CDR3 is 15 residues long. Per germline, CDR1 LNHDA and CDR2 SQIVND (reference sequence). Here the CDR3 reads CASSTIQGAGYGYTF. The CDR3, as DNA: TGTGCCAGTAGCACCATACAGGGGGCTGGCTATGGCTACACCTTC.

The sample holds many counts of this clonotype. This chain links TRBV5-4 with TRBJ2-1, with D possibly TRBD2 on 5 matching bases. The CDR3 extends over 13 amino acids. V lost 3 bases, J lost 7 bases, and 11 bases lay in between. Germline CDR1 and CDR2: SGHNT and YYREEE (reference sequence). The CDR3 reads CASSSSERNEQFF. CDR3 DNA sequence: TGTGCCAGCAGCTCCTCCGAGCGGAATGAGCAGTTCTTC.